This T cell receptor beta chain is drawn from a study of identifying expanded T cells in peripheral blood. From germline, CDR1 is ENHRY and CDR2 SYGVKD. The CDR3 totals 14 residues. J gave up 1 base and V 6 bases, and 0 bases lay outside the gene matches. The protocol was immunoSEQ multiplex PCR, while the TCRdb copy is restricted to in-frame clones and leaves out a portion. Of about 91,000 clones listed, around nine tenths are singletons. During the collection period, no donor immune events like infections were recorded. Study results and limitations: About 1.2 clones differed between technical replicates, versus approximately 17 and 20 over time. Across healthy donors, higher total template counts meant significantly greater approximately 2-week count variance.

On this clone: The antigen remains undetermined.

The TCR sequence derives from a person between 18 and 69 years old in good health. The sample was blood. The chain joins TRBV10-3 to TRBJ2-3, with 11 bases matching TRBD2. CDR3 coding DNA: TGTGCCATCAGGACTAGCGGGGGCACAGATACGCAGTATTTT. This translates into CAIRTSGGTDTQYF.